These T cell receptor beta chains were read from a single sample in a study of T cell responses to AZD1222 COVID-19 vaccine. TCRdb's table, derived via immunoSEQ multiplex PCR, lists solely in-frame clones and lacks some. The sample lists 150,000 to 200,000 clones; about nine tenths were seen once. Specimen: peripheral blood, collected on day 0 of AZD1222 vaccination. The receptors here all came from an adult in good health. The CDR3 runs from the conserved cysteine through the conserved F or W. A D gene is named only where the DNA matches it firmly. Size is omitted from some rows. Given values are once, few, many or a class for expanded clones.

j_call d_call clone_size v_call cdr3_nt cdr3_aa
TRBJ2-7 . . TRBV15 TGTGCCACCAGCAGAGACGTTTTAATCGGGCAGTACTTC CATSRDVLIGQYF
TRBJ1-1 . . TRBV29-1 TGCAGCGTTCACCGGGACTCGGGCAGTGAAGCTTTCTTT CSVHRDSGSEAFF
TRBJ1-5 . . TRBV3-1/TRBV3-2 TGTGCCAGCAGCCTTGGGACTCCGGGGAATCAGCCCCAGCATTTT CASSLGTPGNQPQHF
TRBJ1-6 . . TRBV9 TGTGCCAGCAGCGTCGGGGGTTCCTATAATTCACCCCTCCACTTT CASSVGGSYNSPLHF
TRBJ1-2 . . TRBV7-2 TGTGCCAGCAGCCCCCGGGGCAACTATGGCTACACCTTC CASSPRGNYGYTF
TRBJ1-2 . . TRBV7-9 TGTGCCAGCAGCTTAAGAGGTGTAGCTAACTATGGCTACACCTTC CASSLRGVANYGYTF
TRBJ1-2 TRBD1 . TRBV6-5 TGTGCCAGCAGTACAGGGGTTCTTAAAGGCTACACCTTC CASSTGVLKGYTF
TRBJ2-6 . . TRBV3-1/TRBV3-2 TGTGCCAGCAGCTATGCTTCTGGGGCCAACGTCCTGACTTTC CASSYASGANVLTF
TRBJ2-7 TRBD1 . TRBV11-1 TGTGCCAGCAGCTTCCGGACAGGGCCCTACGAGCAGTACTTC CASSFRTGPYEQYF
TRBJ1-3 . few TRBV19 TGTGCCAGTAGTATATCACAGGGCGGCCGTAGCTCTGGAAACACCATATATTTT CASSISQGGRSSGNTIYF
TRBJ2-3 . . TRBV11-2 TGTGCCAGCAGGGCCCCTCGGGACGACAACACAGATACGCAGTATTTT CASRAPRDDNTDTQYF
TRBJ2-1 . once TRBV21-1 TGTGCCAGCAGCATCGAGGGTCAGGGTATATGGCGGGAGGAAGTTCGGTTCTTC CASSIEGQGIWREEVRFF
TRBJ1-2 . . TRBV24-1 TGTGCCACCAGTGATTTGTTCGTGCAGTTGCCCGTTAACTATGGCTACACCTTC CATSDLFVQLPVNYGYTF
TRBJ1-2 . . TRBV14 TGTGCCAGCAGCCAAGATCTGGGCAGGGTTGATGGCTACACCTTC CASSQDLGRVDGYTF